The 11 T cell receptor beta chains given below trace back to one sample, sequenced in a study of cytomegalovirus exposure and HLA in healthy donors. The table came from immunoSEQ multiplex PCR; TCRdb's copy has only in-frame clones and leaves some out. The sample has 97,000 or so clones; approximately 94% are singletons. Sequenced input: PBMCs. These TCRs come from a woman aged 18-29 years in good health and CMV-seronegative.

The V call is TRBV9, the J call TRBJ2-7; 12 nucleotides agree with TRBD1. V trimming: 8 bases; J trimming: 7 bases; junction bases outside the gene matches: 7. The CDR3 consists of 13 residues. The V gene's germline CDR1 is SGDLS and CDR2 YYNGEE. CDR3 sequence (DNA): TGTGCCAGTAAGGGACAGGGGGCTGGTGAGCAGTACTTC. Its protein is CASKGQGAGEQYF.

The rearrangement links TRBV18 to TRBJ2-5; TRBD1 matches 7 bases. Per germline, CDR1 KGHSH and CDR2 LQKENI. The CDR3 totals 14 residues. J lost 1 base, V lost 5 bases, and 4 bases had no gene match. The CDR3 region has the DNA TGTGCCAGCTCATACAGGGACAGCCAAGAGACCCAGTACTTC. Translated, it gives CASSYRDSQETQYF.

The chain is built from TRBV5-1 and TRBJ2-7, with D maybe TRBD1 (6 bases). V gave up 5 bases and J gave up 3 bases, with 12 bases separating them. CDR3 size: 13 residues. Germline V CDR1 and CDR2: SGHRS, YFSETQ. The CDR3 nucleotides are TGCGCCAGCAGGCAGGGGCCTCTCTACGAGCAGTACTTC. This codes for CASRQGPLYEQYF.

This clone is a singleton in its sample. The V call is TRBV7-9, the J call TRBJ2-3, with 7 nucleotides matching TRBD2. V dropped 8 bases and J dropped 0; count of bases not matched to a gene: 11. Germline CDR1 is SEHNR and CDR2 is FQNEAQ (reference sequence). The CDR3 is 16 residues long. CDR3 amino acids: CASALTFGGSTDTQYF. The CDR3 DNA reads as TGTGCCAGCGCTTTAACCTTCGGGGGGAGCACAGATACGCAGTATTTT.

This rearrangement joins TRBV7-3 to TRBJ1-1, with D possibly matching TRBD1 (5 bases). The CDR3 covers 17 residues. Trimming took off 3 bases at V and 1 base at J, with 18 bases between the two ends. Germline V lookup: CDR1 SGHTA, CDR2 FQGTGA. The DNA of the CDR3 is TGTGCCAGCAGCTTCGGGGAGATCGGGGGAGGGAACACTGAAGCTTTCTTT. As protein: CASSFGEIGGGNTEAFF. Full variable domain (missing parts from reference TRBV7-3 and TRBJ1-1): GAGVSQTPSNKVTEKGKYVELRCDPISGHTALYWYRQSLGQGPEFLIYFQGTGAADDSGLPNDRFFAVRPEGSVSTLKIQRTERGDSAVYLCASSFGEIGGGNTEAFFGQGTRLTVV.

This chain joins TRBV18 and TRBJ2-1; TRBD2 aligns across 13 bases. The CDR3 consists of 18 residues. From germline, CDR1 is KGHSH and CDR2 LQKENI. Trimming cost V 5 bases and J 9 bases; bases outside gene matches: 16. The CDR3 DNA follows: TGTGCCAGCTCAACCAGGACTAGCGGGAGTGATTCGTGGGGTGAGCAGTTCTTC. Residues: CASSTRTSGSDSWGEQFF.

The chain carries TRBV5-1 and TRBJ2-7; D is possibly TRBD1 (5 bases). The CDR3 has 14 residues. From germline, CDR1 is SGHRS and CDR2 YFSETQ. V was clipped by 2 bases and J by 2 bases, with 11 bases between them. CDR3 coding DNA: TGCGCCAGCAGCTTCGATTCCAGGGCCTACGAGCAGTACTTC. Translated: CASSFDSRAYEQYF.

The rearrangement links TRBV25-1 to TRBJ1-1; D gene ambiguous. Germline CDR1 MGHDK, CDR2 SYGVNS. The CDR3 totals 10 residues. Trimming stripped 8 bases from V and 8 bases from J, with 9 bases between. CDR3: CASPKREAFF. The CDR3 region has the DNA TGTGCCAGCCCGAAGAGGGAAGCTTTCTTT.

The rearrangement uses TRBV7-2 and TRBJ2-5; maybe TRBD1 (5 bases). This CDR3 contains 14 residues. Trimming took 4 bases from V and 1 from J, leaving 10 bases between them. Germline CDR1 reads SGHTA; CDR2 reads FQGNSA. CDR3: CASSSTASQETQYF. The CDR3 region has the DNA TGTGCCAGCAGCTCGACAGCCTCCCAAGAGACCCAGTACTTC.

V gene TRBV10-1 combines with J gene TRBJ2-7, with D tentatively TRBD1 (6 bases). Germline CDR1 is WNHNN and CDR2 is SYGVQD (reference sequence). The CDR3 length is 14 residues. Trimming cost V 0 bases and J 6 bases, with 12 bases left between them. In nucleotides, the CDR3 is TGCGCCAGCAGTGAGTCAGGGGGACGGGGCGAGCAGTACTTC. Its translation is CASSESGGRGEQYF.

This clone was seen just once. The rearrangement links TRBV2 to TRBJ2-7; possibly TRBD1 for D (6 bases). CDR1 SNHLY and CDR2 FYNNEI come from the germline V gene. V lost 8 bases and J lost 0, with 20 bases in between. The length of the CDR3 is 16 residues. The CDR3 spells CASVAATGIPSYEQYF. CDR3 in DNA: TGTGCCAGCGTGGCCGCCACAGGGATCCCCTCCTACGAGCAGTACTTC.